The next 28 T cell receptor beta chains were all read from a single sample in a study of T cells in Graves' hyperthyroidism and ophthalmopathy. Amplification of TCR beta CDR3 regions used RNA as the template. The study used the HTBI primer set for a first-round RT-PCR of the TCR CDR3. TCRdb used MiXCR to reprocess the multiplex PCR reads, holding one entry per CDR3 protein. The table shows fewer than 600,000 distinct CDR3 sequences, with around 13% occurring only once. The sequenced material came from blood. The receptors were sampled from a woman in her 40s with Graves' hyperthyroidism.

The genes are TRBV2 and TRBJ2-5; D is undetermined. The CDR3 is 12 amino acids. Trimming removed 4 bases from V and 5 bases from J, with 8 bases in between. Germline CDR1 is SNHLY and CDR2 is FYNNEI. CDR3 region: CASSAPAETQYF. CDR3 coding DNA: TGTGCCAGCAGTGCACCTGCGGAGACCCAGTACTTC.

This rearrangement joins TRBV2 to TRBJ2-2; D tentatively reads TRBD1 or TRBD2 (5 bases each). V lost 8 bases and J lost 6, with 7 bases in between. The CDR3 loop spans 11 amino acids. Germline V gene sequence: CDR1 SNHLY, CDR2 FYNNEI. This chain's CDR3 is CASQGPGELFF. The CDR3 nucleotides read TGTGCCAGCCAGGGACCCGGGGAGCTGTTTTTT.

This sequence joins TRBV5-1 and TRBJ1-5; D may be TRBD1 (5 bases). V lost 4 bases and J lost 4, with 15 bases in between. Germline V gene lookup returns CDR1 SGHRS and CDR2 YFSETQ. The CDR3 contains 15 residues. This CDR3 is CASSPGGTANQPQHF. For the CDR3, the DNA is TGCGCCAGCAGCCCGGGAGGGACGGCGAATCAGCCCCAGCATTTT.

This clonotype came up many times. The J gene is TRBJ2-7, the V gene TRBV2; the match to TRBD1 covers 9 bases. The CDR3 runs 13 residues. J gave up 3 bases and V 6 bases, and 3 bases lay outside the gene matches. CDR1 is SNHLY and CDR2 is FYNNEI in the germline V gene. The CDR3 coding sequence is TGTGCCAGCAGGAACAGGGGGCACTACGAGCAGTACTTC. Translated, it gives CASRNRGHYEQYF.

CDR3 in amino acids: CSAPQLAPSSYNEQFF. The CDR3 nucleotides read TGCAGTGCACCTCAACTAGCGCCAAGCTCCTACAATGAGCAGTTCTTC. The chain is built from TRBV20-1 and TRBJ2-1; 7 nucleotides agree with TRBD2. The CDR3 length is 16 residues. Trimming took 6 bases from V and 0 from J; bases not matched to a gene: 11. Germline V gene sequence: CDR1 DFQATT, CDR2 SNEGSKA (reference sequence).

This chain links TRBV4-1 with TRBJ1-2, with a tentative D call TRBD1 (5 bases). Between the trimmed V and J ends, which lost 5 bases and 0 bases, there was a span of 13 bases. Germline CDR1 MGHRA, CDR2 YSYEKL. The CDR3 covers 15 residues. CDR3 nucleotide sequence: TGCGCCAGCAGCTCACGGACACCTACTAACTATGGCTACACCTTC. This translates into CASSSRTPTNYGYTF.

This clonotype showed up just a few times. This chain links TRBV20-1 with TRBJ2-1; TRBD2 aligns across 9 bases. V trimming: 4 bases; J trimming: 1 base; junction bases outside the gene matches: 8. The CDR3 has 16 residues. Germline V gene data show CDR1 as DFQATT and CDR2 as SNEGSKA (reference sequence). The CDR3 spells CSATTSSGTSYNEQFF. For the CDR3, the DNA is TGCAGTGCTACAACTTCTAGCGGGACGTCCTACAATGAGCAGTTCTTC.

This clonotype was observed a few times. The CDR3 coding sequence is TGTGCCAGCAGTTTGGAGACAGGTTCCCGTCAGCCCCAGCATTTT. Amino acids: CASSLETGSRQPQHF. This chain connects TRBV12-3 or TRBV12-4 to TRBJ1-5; D is perhaps TRBD1 (6 bases). The V and J ends lost 3 bases and 6 bases respectively, with 15 bases between them. The CDR3 sequence is 15 residues long.

This clonotype has ten or more counts. This chain joins TRBV7-8 and TRBJ2-3, with D possibly TRBD1 on 5 matching bases. Deletions cut 0 bases from V and 2 bases from J, with 6 bases between. Germline V CDR1 and CDR2: SGHVS, FQNEAQ. This CDR3 contains 14 residues. In nucleotides, the CDR3 is TGTGCCAGCAGCTTAGCCGGACACACAGATACGCAGTATTTT. Protein sequence: CASSLAGHTDTQYF.

On this clonotype itself: A read error may account for a junction end that differs from germline. This chain uses TRBV27 with TRBJ2-1; the match to TRBD2 covers 8 bases. Germline CDR1 reads MNHEY; CDR2 reads SMNVEV (reference sequence). CDR3 length: 15 residues. The CDR3 spells CASSLTTGGTNGQFF. CDR3 sequence (DNA): TGTGCCAGCAGTTTAACTACGGGAGGGACCAATGGGCAGTTCTTC.

With respect to this clonotype: Given a much more abundant clone one base away, this may be a read error. The chain combines TRBV5-1 with TRBJ1-2, with TRBD1 identical over 7 bases. This CDR3 contains 13 residues. Trimming removed 4 bases from V and 6 bases from J; junction bases left unmatched: 6. Germline V gene data show CDR1 as SGHRS and CDR2 as YFSETQ. The CDR3 region is CASSKTGLHGYTF. CDR3 DNA sequence: TGCGCCAGCAGCAAGACAGGGCTCCATGGCTACACCTTC.

This clonotype has at least ten counts. The chain uses TRBV20-1 and TRBJ2-3; 8 positions match TRBD2. The V gene's germline CDR1 is DFQATT and CDR2 SNEGSKA (reference sequence). J lost 4 bases, V lost 6 bases, and 3 bases had no gene match. This CDR3 region has 12 residues. The CDR3 DNA reads as TGCAGTGCAAGTAGCGGGGCAGATACGCAGTATTTT. This sequence encodes CSASSGADTQYF.

This clonotype was counted many times. The chain carries TRBV12-3 or TRBV12-4 and TRBJ2-3; TRBD1 aligns across 8 bases. The CDR3 is 14 residues long. Losses at the gene ends were 5 bases for V and 3 bases for J; bases not matched to a gene: 4. The CDR3 sequence is CASSPTGATDTQYF. The DNA for the CDR3 is TGTGCCAGCAGTCCGACAGGGGCAACAGATACGCAGTATTTT.

This clonotype appeared a few times. The chain employs TRBV7-9 and TRBJ2-2; weak D call: TRBD2 (5 bases). The CDR3 spans 15 residues. V shed 6 bases and J shed 3 bases, with 14 bases lying between them. CDR1 is SEHNR and CDR2 is FQNEAQ in the germline V gene (reference sequence). CDR3 bases: TGTGCCAGCAGTTTTAAACTAGAGGACACCGGGGAGCTGTTTTTT. Its protein is CASSFKLEDTGELFF.

The chain couples TRBV18 to TRBJ1-6; D gene uncertain. The CDR3 is made up of 16 amino acids. CDR1 is KGHSH and CDR2 is LQKENI in the germline V gene. V lost 2 bases and J lost 10, with 18 bases in between. CDR3 DNA: TGTGCCAGCTCACCAACCGACCGCTCGAGTAGCTCACCCCTCCACTTT. Amino acid sequence: CASSPTDRSSSSPLHF.

This clonotype was seen a handful of times. The chain recombines TRBV9 with TRBJ2-1, with 10 nucleotides matching TRBD2. The CDR3 runs to 16 residues. Germline loops: CDR1 SGDLS, CDR2 YYNGEE. J gave up 6 bases and V 1 base, and 7 bases lay outside the gene matches. The CDR3 sequence: CASSVRAPSGSNEQFF. The CDR3 DNA follows: TGTGCCAGCAGCGTAAGAGCCCCTAGCGGGAGCAATGAGCAGTTCTTC. The whole variable domain, remainder taken from reference TRBV9 and TRBJ2-1, is DSGVTQTPKHLITATGQRVTLRCSPRSGDLSVYWYQQSLDQGLQFLIQYYNGEERAKGNILERFSAQQFPDLHSELNLSSLELGDSALYFCASSVRAPSGSNEQFFGPGTRLTVL.

This clonotype was seen many times. This chain connects TRBV2 to TRBJ1-1; the D gene is possibly TRBD1 (5 bases). With 7 bases removed from V and 1 base from J, the gap between germline ends came to 10 bases. Germline V CDR1 and CDR2: SNHLY, FYNNEI. The CDR3 consists of 13 residues. This CDR3 reads CASIRVENTEAFF. The DNA for the CDR3 is TGTGCCAGCATCAGGGTGGAGAACACTGAAGCTTTCTTT.

Worth noting for this clonotype: A single base separates this from a much larger clone, so it may be a read error. The rearrangement links TRBV19 to TRBJ2-3, with TRBD2 as a possible D gene (6 bases). The CDR3 loop spans 15 amino acids. The germline V gene encodes CDR1 LNHDA and CDR2 SQIVND (reference sequence). DNA of the CDR3: TGTGCCAGTAGCATGACTAGTCGGGGCACAGATACGCAGTGTTTT. This gives the protein CASSMTSRGTDTQCF.

This clonotype has only a few counts. CDR3 DNA: TGTGCCAGCAGTCCCCGGACACACAGCGACGTATATTTT. Translation: CASSPRTHSDVYF. The chain couples TRBV28 to TRBJ1-3, with a tentative D call TRBD1 (5 bases). Germline V CDR1 and CDR2: MDHEN, SYDVKM. The CDR3 has 13 amino acids. Trimming stripped 5 bases from V and 14 bases from J, with 19 bases between.

This clonotype appeared many times. The chain employs TRBV3-1 and TRBJ1-1, with a weak D call TRBD1 (5 bases). This CDR3 has 15 amino acids. Per germline, CDR1 LGHDT and CDR2 YNNKEL (reference sequence). Trimming cost V 0 bases and J 5 bases, with 13 bases left between them. CDR3 residues: CASSQEARGWTEAFF. CDR3 nucleotides: TGTGCCAGCAGCCAAGAGGCGAGGGGTTGGACTGAAGCTTTCTTT.

The chain couples TRBV6-1 to TRBJ1-3, with TRBD1 matching 7 bases. V shed 8 bases and J 3 bases; nucleotides not matched to a gene: 13. CDR3 length: 16 amino acids. CDR1 and CDR2 from the germline V gene are MNHNS and SASEGT. The CDR3 loop is CASLDRTGTSGNTIYF. In DNA, the CDR3 is TGTGCCAGCCTTGACAGGACAGGCACGAGTGGAAACACCATATATTTT.

The gene calls are TRBV24-1 and TRBJ2-3; a weak D match, TRBD1 (6 bases). The CDR3 has 14 residues. CDR1 and CDR2 (germline): KGHDR, SFDVKD. The germline V and J ends were trimmed by 8 bases and 4 bases, with 15 bases remaining between them. CDR3 sequence: CATKGAGASDTQYF. The CDR3 coding sequence is TGTGCCACCAAAGGGGCAGGGGCTTCAGATACGCAGTATTTT.

This clonotype was seen repeatedly, ten times or more. The chain combines TRBV28 with TRBJ2-7; D is perhaps TRBD1 (6 bases). Deletions cut 6 bases from V and 0 bases from J, with 12 bases between. The germline CDR1 and CDR2 sequences are MDHEN and SYDVKM. This CDR3 region has 14 residues. CDR3 DNA sequence: TGTGCCAGCAGGGTGGACAGAAGCTCCTACGAGCAGTACTTC. This codes for CASRVDRSSYEQYF.

This clonotype was observed at least ten times. The CDR3 DNA reads TGTGCCAGCTGCACCGGGACAACAACTAATGAAAAACTGTTTTTT. Residues: CASCTGTTTNEKLFF. This rearrangement joins TRBV6-1 to TRBJ1-4, with D tentatively TRBD1 (6 bases). The CDR3 consists of 15 residues. CDR1 and CDR2 from the germline V gene are MNHNS and SASEGT. V lost 8 bases and J lost 0, with 13 bases in between.

The chain couples TRBV12-3 or TRBV12-4 to TRBJ1-1; possibly TRBD1 for D (6 bases). V lost 6 bases, J lost 1 base, and 15 bases lay in between. The CDR3 extends over 15 amino acids. The CDR3 here is CASSLGPGANTEAFF. The CDR3 DNA reads as TGTGCCAGCAGCCTGGGCCCGGGGGCGAACACTGAAGCTTTCTTT.

Note on this clonotype: The junction departs from germline at one end; a sequencing error may be responsible. This chain joins TRBV5-1 and TRBJ2-1; D is possibly TRBD2 (6 bases). From germline, CDR1 is SGHRS and CDR2 YFSETQ. This CDR3 region has 13 residues. CDR3 in amino acids: CASSVAGNNEQFF. For the CDR3, the DNA is TGTGCCAGCAGTGTCGCGGGAAACAATGAGCAGTTCTTC.

This clonotype was detected ten times or more. The V gene is TRBV12-3 or TRBV12-4, the J gene TRBJ1-1; 9 positions agree with TRBD1. Trimming took 7 bases from V and 1 from J; bases not matched to a gene: 10. The CDR3 is 16 residues long. CDR3 protein: CASTAGDRARNTEAFF. Written as DNA, the CDR3 is TGTGCCAGCACCGCCGGGGACAGGGCTAGGAACACTGAAGCTTTCTTT.

This clonotype appeared many times. DNA for the CDR3: TGTGCCAGCAGTTACTCGGTCGGACTAGCCAAAAACATTCAGTACTTC. This codes for CASSYSVGLAKNIQYF. The V gene is TRBV6-6, the J gene TRBJ2-4, with a tentative D call TRBD2 (5 bases). The CDR3 is made up of 16 amino acids. V was shortened by 0 bases and J by 0 bases, with 9 bases between the two germline ends. CDR1 is MNHNY and CDR2 is SVGAGI in the germline V gene (reference sequence).